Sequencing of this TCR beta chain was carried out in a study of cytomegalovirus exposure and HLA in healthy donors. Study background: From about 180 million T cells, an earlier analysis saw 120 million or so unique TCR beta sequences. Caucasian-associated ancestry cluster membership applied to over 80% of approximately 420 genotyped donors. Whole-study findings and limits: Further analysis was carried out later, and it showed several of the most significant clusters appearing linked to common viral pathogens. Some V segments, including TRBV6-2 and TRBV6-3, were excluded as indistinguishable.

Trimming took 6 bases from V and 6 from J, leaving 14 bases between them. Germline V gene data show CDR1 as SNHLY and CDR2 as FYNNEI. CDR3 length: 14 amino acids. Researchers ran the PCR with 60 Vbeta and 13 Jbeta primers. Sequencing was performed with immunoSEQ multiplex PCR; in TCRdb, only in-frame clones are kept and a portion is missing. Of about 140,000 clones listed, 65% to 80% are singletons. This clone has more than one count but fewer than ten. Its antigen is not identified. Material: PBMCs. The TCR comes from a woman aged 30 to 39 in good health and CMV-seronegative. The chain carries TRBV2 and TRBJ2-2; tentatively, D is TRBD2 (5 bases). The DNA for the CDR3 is TGTGCCAGCAGAACTAGGATTAGCGCCGGGGAGCTGTTTTTT. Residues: CASRTRISAGELFF.